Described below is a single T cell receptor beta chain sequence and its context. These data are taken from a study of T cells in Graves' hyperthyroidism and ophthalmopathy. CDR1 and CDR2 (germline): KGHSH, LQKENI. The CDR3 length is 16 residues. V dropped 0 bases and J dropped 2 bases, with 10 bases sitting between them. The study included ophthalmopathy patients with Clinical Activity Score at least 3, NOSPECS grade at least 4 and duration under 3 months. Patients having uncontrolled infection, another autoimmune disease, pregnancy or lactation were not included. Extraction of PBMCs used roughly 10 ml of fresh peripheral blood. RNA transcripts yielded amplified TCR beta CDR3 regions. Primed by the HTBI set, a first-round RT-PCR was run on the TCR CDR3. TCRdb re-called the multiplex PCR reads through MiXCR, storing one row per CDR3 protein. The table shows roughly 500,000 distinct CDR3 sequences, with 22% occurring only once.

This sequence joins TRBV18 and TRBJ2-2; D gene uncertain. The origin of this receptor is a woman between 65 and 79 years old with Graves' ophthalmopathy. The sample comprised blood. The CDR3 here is CASSPPSRRNTGELFF. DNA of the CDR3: TGTGCCAGCTCACCACCGAGCAGGAGAAACACCGGGGAGCTGTTTTTT.